This TCR beta chain was retrieved from a study of CD8 T cells in Susac syndrome. The RNA input was 0.5 to 1 ug, and it was reverse transcribed with random hexamers. The TCR beta CDR3 was amplified by immunoSEQ multiplex PCR across 54 Vbeta, 13 Jbeta. In TCRdb, the immunoSEQ multiplex PCR reads were re-called with MiXCR into one record per CDR3 protein. This table has tens of thousands of distinct CDR3 sequences, roughly 90% appearing once. The multiple sclerosis controls were treatment-naive patients, and their relapsing-remitting disease was stable or active. Sequencing was performed on CD8+ T cells from PBMCs. This sequence was found in a human donor with multiple sclerosis.

The chain's CDR3 is CASSLQLAVAYNEQFF. The CDR3 nucleotides read TGTGCCAGCAGTTTACAGCTAGCGGTAGCCTACAATGAGCAGTTCTTC. The V gene is TRBV28, the J gene TRBJ2-1, with 7 bases fitting TRBD2. The V and J ends lost 2 bases and 2 bases, in that order; junction bases with no gene match: 6. The CDR3 runs to 16 residues. Germline V gene data show CDR1 as MDHEN and CDR2 as SYDVKM.